The T cell receptor (beta chain) under discussion was sequenced for a study of blood T cell repertoires in COVID-19. Study overall: COVID-19 samples, acute and convalescent, were from the United States, Italy and Spain. PBMCs, B-cell-depleted T cells, or T cells were the source of the cDNA or gDNA that made up the material.

Adults between about 18 and 95 years of age took part from approximately 24 US areas. Self-reported history from a screening survey and questionnaire set each donor's cohort. From germline, CDR1 is LGHNA and CDR2 YNFKEQ. V trimming: 2 bases; J trimming: 9 bases; junction bases outside the gene matches: 8. The CDR3 extends over 16 amino acids. Assay used: immunoSEQ multiplex PCR; TCRdb lists only in-frame clones, some missing. The sample consists of roughly 250,000 clones, about 86% of them appearing once. The rearrangement joins TRBV4-2 to TRBJ2-1; 12 nucleotides align to TRBD2. Material for sequencing was PBMCs or T cells enriched from blood (not recorded which). This TCR was recovered from a middle-aged woman with acute COVID-19. The CDR3: CASSQPLAGGRSEQFF. CDR3 sequence (DNA): TGTGCCAGCAGCCAACCACTAGCGGGAGGCCGATCTGAGCAGTTCTTC.